This passage covers 22 T cell receptor beta chains from one sample sequenced in a study of T cells in Graves' hyperthyroidism and ophthalmopathy. Template material for amplifying TCR beta CDR3 regions consisted of RNA transcripts. When the TCR CDR3 underwent first-round RT-PCR, the HTBI primer set was used. Each CDR3 protein gets one entry after TCRdb re-called the multiplex PCR reads with MiXCR. Among about 740,000 distinct CDR3 sequences listed, about 15% were seen once. What was sequenced was blood. The source is a woman younger than 30 with Graves' hyperthyroidism.

About this clonotype itself: This clone may be a read error of a much larger clone one base away. The J gene is TRBJ2-1, the V gene TRBV28; 16 bases are shared with TRBD2. The J call may not be correct, given that the DNA end is closer to TRBJ2-7. The CDR3 spans 20 residues. Germline V gene lookup returns CDR1 MDHEN and CDR2 SYDVKM. CDR3 sequence reads: CASSSLGLAGGLSGVNEQYF. In DNA, the CDR3 is TGTGCCAGCAGTTCTCTGGGACTAGCGGGAGGGCTAAGTGGGGTCAATGAGCAGTACTTC.

The V gene is TRBV29-1, the J gene TRBJ1-2; no clear D. With 4 bases removed from V and 2 bases from J, the gap between germline ends came to 14 bases. CDR1 is SQVTM and CDR2 is ANQGSEA in the germline V gene. The CDR3 spans 14 residues. The CDR3: CSVVPQWSNYGYTF. CDR3 nucleotide sequence: TGCAGCGTTGTCCCACAATGGTCCAACTATGGCTACACCTTC. The full variable domain, completed using reference TRBV29-1 and TRBJ1-2, is SAVISQKPSRDICQRGTSLTIQCQVDSQVTMMFWYRQQPGQSLTLIATANQGSEATYESGFVIDKFPISRPNLTFSTLTVSNMSPEDSSIYLCSVVPQWSNYGYTFGSGTRLTVV.

A word on this clonotype: A much larger clone differs from this one at a single base, so this may be a read error. The V call is TRBV2, the J call TRBJ2-7; no reliable D call. Germline lookup yields CDR1 SNHLY and CDR2 FYNNEI. The V end lost 7 bases, the J end lost 5 bases, and 21 bases lay between the germline ends. CDR3 length: 15 amino acids. The CDR3 DNA is TGTGCCAGCAATGGTAGGGCAGAAGGAATCCACGAGCAGTACTTC. It encodes CASNGRAEGIHEQYF.

In this sample, this clonotype turned up many times. V usage is TRBV3-1 and J usage is TRBJ1-4, with D perhaps matching TRBD1 (5 bases). Germline V gene lookup returns CDR1 LGHDT and CDR2 YNNKEL (reference sequence). Trimming shortened V by 4 bases and J by 3 bases, and 9 bases separated the two germline ends. The CDR3 covers 14 residues. The CDR3 is CASSPSRANEKLFF. The CDR3 nucleotides read TGTGCCAGCAGCCCCAGCAGGGCTAATGAAAAACTGTTTTTT.

V usage is TRBV7-2 and J usage is TRBJ2-6; TRBD2 matches at 7 bases. Trimming removed 5 bases from V and 2 bases from J; junction bases left unmatched: 6. The CDR3 totals 16 residues. Germline lookup yields CDR1 SGHTA and CDR2 FQGNSA. The CDR3 spells CASSRMGRAGANVLTF. Written as DNA, the CDR3 is TGTGCCAGCAGCCGCATGGGGAGGGCTGGGGCCAACGTCCTGACTTTC.

In its sample, this clonotype was seen many times. The chain employs TRBV3-1 and TRBJ1-2; D perhaps matches TRBD1 (6 bases). Deletions cut 4 bases from V and 4 bases from J, with 10 bases between. The CDR3 spans 13 residues. Germline-derived CDR1 and CDR2 are LGHDT and YNNKEL (reference sequence). DNA of the CDR3: TGTGCCAGCAGCCCACAGGGCGTCTATGGCTACACCTTC. Encoded protein: CASSPQGVYGYTF.

This sequence joins TRBV25-1 and TRBJ2-5; TRBD1 agrees at 7 bases. Looked up from germline, CDR1 is MGHDK and CDR2 is SYGVNS. V dropped 6 bases and J dropped 5; count of bases not matched to a gene: 9. CDR3 length equals 14 residues. The CDR3 DNA sequence: TGTGCCAGCAGCCAACTCGGACAGGAGGAGACCCAGTACTTC. It codes for CASSQLGQEETQYF.

The chain has TRBV5-4 and TRBJ2-7; D remains ambiguous. The germline gives CDR1 SGHNT, CDR2 YYREEE (reference sequence). The CDR3 consists of 13 residues. Trimming stripped 0 bases from V and 2 bases from J, with 6 bases between. CDR3 in amino acids: CASSLGKAYEQYF. CDR3 nucleotides: TGTGCCAGCAGCTTGGGTAAGGCCTACGAGCAGTACTTC.

V usage is TRBV20-1 and J usage is TRBJ2-2; D gene unclear. CDR3 size: 12 residues. Germline values: CDR1 DFQATT, CDR2 SNEGSKA (reference sequence). Trimming took 0 bases from V and 6 from J, leaving 5 bases between them. CDR3 nucleotides: TGCAGTGCTAGAGATATGCCCGGGGAGCTGTTTTTT. This encodes CSARDMPGELFF.

Concerning this clonotype itself: One end of the junction fails to match germline, which may point to a read error. V usage is TRBV11-3 and J usage is TRBJ2-7; TRBD2 matches 10 bases. The germline V gene encodes CDR1 SGHNT and CDR2 YENEEA. The CDR3 totals 14 residues. The DNA of the CDR3 is TGTGCCAGCAGTTTAGCTAGCGGGAGTGCCGAGCAGTACTTC. It yields the protein CASSLASGSAEQYF.

The V and J genes are TRBV20-1 and TRBJ2-1; 11 nucleotides match TRBD2. CDR1 DFQATT and CDR2 SNEGSKA come from the germline V gene (reference sequence). The CDR3 consists of 16 residues. The V segment lost 2 bases and the J segment 7 bases; nucleotides outside the gene matches: 10. The CDR3 spells CSARYSGGGPGNEQFF. The CDR3 bases are TGCAGTGCTAGATATAGCGGGGGGGGCCCGGGGAATGAGCAGTTCTTC.

Ten or more counts support this clonotype. The CDR3 reads CASRPPGQGPEQYF. The DNA for the CDR3 is TGTGCCAGCAGGCCCCCGGGACAGGGTCCCGAGCAGTACTTC. The chain combines TRBV2 with TRBJ2-7; 9 nucleotides line up with TRBD1. The V segment lost 6 bases and the J segment 6 bases; nucleotides outside the gene matches: 9. Germline values: CDR1 SNHLY, CDR2 FYNNEI. There are 14 residues in the CDR3.

This clonotype showed up just a few times. This chain joins TRBV28 and TRBJ2-2; the match to TRBD2 covers 10 bases. J was trimmed by 4 bases and V by 6 bases; bases with no gene match: 8. The CDR3 has 16 amino acids. The germline gives CDR1 MDHEN, CDR2 SYDVKM. This CDR3 reads CASSLILAGATGELFF. DNA for the CDR3: TGTGCCAGCAGCCTTATCCTAGCGGGAGCCACCGGGGAGCTGTTTTTT.

This clonotype showed up many times. The rearrangement links TRBV18 to TRBJ1-2; 9 positions agree with TRBD1. This CDR3 has 16 residues. The V and J ends lost 5 bases and 2 bases, in that order; junction bases with no gene match: 9. Germline V lookup: CDR1 KGHSH, CDR2 LQKENI. The CDR3 spells CASSSLAGQGNYGYTF. In nucleotides, the CDR3 is TGTGCCAGCTCATCACTGGCCGGACAGGGGAACTATGGCTACACCTTC.

This clonotype has only a few counts. A much more abundant neighbour one base away suggests this may be a read error. The chain carries TRBV29-1 and TRBJ2-7; no definite D call. Germline CDR1 reads SQVTM; CDR2 reads ANQGSEA. The CDR3 spans 13 residues. Trimming shortened V by 0 bases and J by 0 bases, and 6 bases separated the two germline ends. The CDR3 nucleotides are TGCAGCGTTGAAGAGGGGAACTCCTACGAGCAGTACTTC. Its protein product is CSVEEGNSYEQYF.

The gene calls are TRBV15 and TRBJ1-1; 7 positions match TRBD1. Germline V gene data show CDR1 as LNHNV and CDR2 as YYDKDF (reference sequence). V was pared by 6 bases and J by 3 bases, with 7 bases of the junction left unmatched. This CDR3 is built from 14 residues. CDR3 region: CATSADRADTEAFF. CDR3 nucleotide sequence: TGTGCCACCAGTGCAGACAGGGCTGACACTGAAGCTTTCTTT.

Remarks on this clonotype: Mismatch with germline at one junction end may stem from a read error. The rearrangement links TRBV20-1 to TRBJ2-3, with 8 bases fitting TRBD2. This CDR3 is built from 14 residues. Germline assignment: CDR1 DFQATT and CDR2 SNEGSKA (reference sequence). The CDR3 nucleotides are TGCAGTACTAGGGACGGGAGGGCCTGGGATACGCAGTATTTT. It specifies CSTRDGRAWDTQYF.

This clonotype has just a few counts. The chain has TRBV11-2 and TRBJ2-2; tentatively, D is TRBD1 (6 bases). Trimming took off 5 bases at V and 5 bases at J, with 18 bases between the two ends. The germline V gene encodes CDR1 SGHAT and CDR2 FQNNGV. This CDR3 comprises 16 residues. CDR3 in amino acids: CASSLFLQGWTGELFF. Here the CDR3 DNA reads TGTGCCAGCAGCCTATTCTTACAGGGATGGACCGGGGAGCTGTTTTTT.

The chain joins TRBV6-1 to TRBJ1-2; no definite D call. The CDR3 has 14 residues. The V gene lost 7 bases and the J gene lost 8 bases, with 20 bases spanning the gap. Germline loops: CDR1 MNHNS, CDR2 SASEGT. CDR3: CASIGRGIYGGYTF. Written as DNA, the CDR3 is TGTGCCAGCATCGGCCGAGGAATCTATGGAGGCTACACCTTC.

In the case of this clonotype: A read error is possible here, since a much larger clone lies one base away. V usage is TRBV2 and J usage is TRBJ2-1; D is perhaps TRBD1 or TRBD2 (5 bases each). The last part of the DNA fits TRBJ2-7 better; the J call may be wrong. CDR1 SNHLY and CDR2 FYNNEI come from the germline V gene. The CDR3 has 14 residues. The CDR3 sequence: CASNKLVRGNEQYF. CDR3 coding DNA: TGTGCCAGCAACAAACTAGTAAGGGGCAATGAGCAGTACTTC.

CDR3 sequence (DNA): TGTGCCAGCAGCTTAGGGGGGAAACCTGGAGCTTTCTTT. Its protein is CASSLGGKPGAFF. This chain connects TRBV7-9 to TRBJ1-1, with D possibly being TRBD1 (5 bases). The CDR3 is 13 amino acids. Deletions cut 1 base from V and 10 bases from J, with 13 bases between. The germline V gene has CDR1 SEHNR and CDR2 FQNEAQ (reference sequence).

This clonotype was picked up a small number of times. This chain uses TRBV6-2 or TRBV6-3 with TRBJ1-5; no clear D. CDR1 is MNHEY, CDR2 SVGEGT, per germline. With 2 bases removed from V and 2 bases from J, the gap between germline ends came to 10 bases. The CDR3 runs to 15 residues. CDR3 DNA: TGTGCCAGCAGTTACAGTTGGGTGGGCAATCAGCCCCAGCATTTT. Amino acid sequence: CASSYSWVGNQPQHF.